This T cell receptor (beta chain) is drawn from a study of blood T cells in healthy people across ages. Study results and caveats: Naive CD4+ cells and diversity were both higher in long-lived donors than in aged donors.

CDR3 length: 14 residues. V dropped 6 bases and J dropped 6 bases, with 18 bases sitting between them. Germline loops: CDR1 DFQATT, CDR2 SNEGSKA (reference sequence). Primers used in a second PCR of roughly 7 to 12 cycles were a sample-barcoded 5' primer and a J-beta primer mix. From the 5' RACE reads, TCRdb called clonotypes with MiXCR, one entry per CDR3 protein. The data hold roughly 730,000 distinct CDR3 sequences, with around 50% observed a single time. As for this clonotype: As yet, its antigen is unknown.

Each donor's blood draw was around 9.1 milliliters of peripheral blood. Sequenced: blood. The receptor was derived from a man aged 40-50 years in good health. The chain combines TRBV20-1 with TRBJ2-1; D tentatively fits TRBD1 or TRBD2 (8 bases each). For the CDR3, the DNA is TGCAGTGCACAGGGGGGACTAGTAGTCAATGAGCAGTTCTTC. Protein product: CSAQGGLVVNEQFF.